The 5 T cell receptor beta chains in this list originate from one sample, sequenced in a study of T-cell reconstitution after alpha-beta-depleted transplantation in children. A library of TCRbeta sequences, prepared with unique molecular identifiers, was generated. MiXCR, applied by TCRdb to the PCR reads, yields one record per CDR3 protein. The sample lists approximately 420,000 distinct CDR3 sequences, about a tenth occurring once. The sequencing here drew on PBMCs from the stem cell graft donor, taken from the stem cell graft. Receptor source: a human donor who donated a stem cell graft to a child with acute myeloid leukemia.

The chain uses TRBV6-1 and TRBJ1-6; unclear D gene. The CDR3 length is 16 residues. The germline V and J ends were trimmed by 2 bases and 4 bases, with 12 bases remaining between them. Germline V gives CDR1 MNHNS, CDR2 SASEGT. CDR3 DNA: TGTGCCAGCAGTGAATTGGAGGGATCTTATAATTCACCCCTCCACTTT. Protein product: CASSELEGSYNSPLHF.

V is TRBV12-3 or TRBV12-4 and J is TRBJ1-1, with D tentatively TRBD1 (6 bases). The CDR3 has 14 amino acids. Trimming took off 6 bases at V and 3 bases at J, with 14 bases between the two ends. The CDR3 is CASSPRGRYTEAFF. DNA for the CDR3: TGTGCCAGCAGCCCACGGGGGCGGTACACTGAAGCTTTCTTT.

At least ten counts were recorded for this clonotype. J is TRBJ2-1 and V is TRBV29-1; unclear D gene. V shed 7 bases and J shed 5 bases, with 9 bases lying between them. Germline V gives CDR1 SQVTM, CDR2 ANQGSEA. This CDR3 contains 11 residues. For the CDR3, the DNA is TGCAGCGCCCATGGCCACAATGAGCAGTTCTTC. The encoded protein is CSAHGHNEQFF.

The chain uses TRBV30 and TRBJ2-2, with 12 positions matching TRBD2. From germline, CDR1 is GTSNPN and CDR2 SVGIG (reference sequence). V lost 2 bases, J lost 0 bases, and 4 bases stayed unmatched. This CDR3 comprises 17 residues. CDR3 in amino acids: CAWSRGTSGPNTGELFF. The CDR3, as DNA: TGTGCCTGGAGTCGGGGGACTAGCGGGCCGAACACCGGGGAGCTGTTTTTT.

This clonotype was seen ten or more times. The chain is built from TRBV12-3 or TRBV12-4 and TRBJ2-1; possibly TRBD1 or TRBD2 for D (6 bases each). CDR3 size: 16 residues. The V end lost 1 base, the J end lost 5 bases, and 15 bases lay between the germline ends. In DNA, the CDR3 is TGTGCCAGCAGTTTAGGAGGGAAAAGGGGGGACAATGAGCAGTTCTTC. It yields the protein CASSLGGKRGDNEQFF.